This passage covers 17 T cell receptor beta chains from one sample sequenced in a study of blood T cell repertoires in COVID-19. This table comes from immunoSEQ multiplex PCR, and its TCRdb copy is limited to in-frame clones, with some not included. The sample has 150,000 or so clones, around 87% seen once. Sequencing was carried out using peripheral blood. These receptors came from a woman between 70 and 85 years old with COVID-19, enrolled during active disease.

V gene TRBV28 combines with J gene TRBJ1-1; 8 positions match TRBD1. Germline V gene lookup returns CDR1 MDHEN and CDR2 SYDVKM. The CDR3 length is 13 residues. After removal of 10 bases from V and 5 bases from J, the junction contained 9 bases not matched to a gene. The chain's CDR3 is CAIRRTGNTEAFF. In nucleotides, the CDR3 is TGTGCCATCCGGAGGACAGGGAATACTGAAGCTTTCTTT.

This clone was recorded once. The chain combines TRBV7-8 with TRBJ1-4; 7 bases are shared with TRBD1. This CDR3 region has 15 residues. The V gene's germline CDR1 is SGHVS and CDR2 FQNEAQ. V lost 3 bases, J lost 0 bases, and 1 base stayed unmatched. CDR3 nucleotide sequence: TGTGCCAGCAGCTTGACAGGGACAACTAATGAAAAACTGTTTTTT. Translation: CASSLTGTTNEKLFF. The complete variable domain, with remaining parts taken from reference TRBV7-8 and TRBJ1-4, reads GAGVSQSPRYKVAKRGQDVALRCDPISGHVSLFWYQQALGQGPEFLTYFQNEAQLDKSGLPSDRFFAERPEGSVSTLKIQRTQQEDSAVYLCASSLTGTTNEKLFFGSGTQLSVL.

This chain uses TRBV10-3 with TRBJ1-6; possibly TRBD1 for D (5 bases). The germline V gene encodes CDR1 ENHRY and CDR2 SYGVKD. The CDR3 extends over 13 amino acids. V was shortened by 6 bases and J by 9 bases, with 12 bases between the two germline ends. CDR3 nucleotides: TGTGCCATCAGCCCAGGGTTTGGTTCACCCCTCCACTTT. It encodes CAISPGFGSPLHF.

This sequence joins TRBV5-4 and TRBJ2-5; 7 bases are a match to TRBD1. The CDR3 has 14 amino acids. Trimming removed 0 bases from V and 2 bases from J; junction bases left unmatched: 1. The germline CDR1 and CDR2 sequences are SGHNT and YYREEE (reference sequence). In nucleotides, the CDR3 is TGTGCCAGCAGCTTGGACAGGGGACAAGAGACCCAGTACTTC. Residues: CASSLDRGQETQYF.

For the CDR3, the DNA is TGTGCCAGCAGCCGCGGACAGACAAGCAATCAGCCCCAGCATTTT. Translating gives CASSRGQTSNQPQHF. V gene TRBV3-1 (or the pseudogene TRBV3-2) combines with J gene TRBJ1-5; D might be TRBD1 (6 bases). This CDR3 region has 15 residues. Germline loops: CDR1 LGHDT, CDR2 YNNKEL (reference sequence). V dropped 4 bases and J dropped 1 base, with 11 bases sitting between them.

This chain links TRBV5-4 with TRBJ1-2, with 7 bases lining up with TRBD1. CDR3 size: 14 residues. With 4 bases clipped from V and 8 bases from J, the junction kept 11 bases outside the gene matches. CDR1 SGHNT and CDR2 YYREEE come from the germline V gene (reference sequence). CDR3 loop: CASSRTGDGGGYTF. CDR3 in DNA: TGTGCCAGCAGCCGAACAGGGGATGGGGGCGGCTACACCTTC.

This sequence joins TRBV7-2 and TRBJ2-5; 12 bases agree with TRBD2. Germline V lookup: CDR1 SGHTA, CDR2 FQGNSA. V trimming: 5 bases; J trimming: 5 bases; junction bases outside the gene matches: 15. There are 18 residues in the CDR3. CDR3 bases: TGTGCCAGCAGCGGATCTAGCGGGGGGGCCTTACTTGGGGAGACCCAGTACTTC. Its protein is CASSGSSGGALLGETQYF.

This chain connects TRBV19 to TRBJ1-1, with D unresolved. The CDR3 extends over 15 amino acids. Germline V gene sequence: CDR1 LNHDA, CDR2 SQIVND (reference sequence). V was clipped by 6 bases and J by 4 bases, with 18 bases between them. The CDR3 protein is CASRSARIAGTEAFF. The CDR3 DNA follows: TGTGCCAGTAGGAGTGCCCGGATCGCGGGCACTGAAGCTTTCTTT.

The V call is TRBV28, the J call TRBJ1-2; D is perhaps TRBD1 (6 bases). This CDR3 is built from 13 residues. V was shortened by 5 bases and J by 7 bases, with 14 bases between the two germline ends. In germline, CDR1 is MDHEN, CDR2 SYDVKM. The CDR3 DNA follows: TGTGCCAGCAGTCTCGTGGACAGAGGTGGCTACACCTTC. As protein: CASSLVDRGGYTF.

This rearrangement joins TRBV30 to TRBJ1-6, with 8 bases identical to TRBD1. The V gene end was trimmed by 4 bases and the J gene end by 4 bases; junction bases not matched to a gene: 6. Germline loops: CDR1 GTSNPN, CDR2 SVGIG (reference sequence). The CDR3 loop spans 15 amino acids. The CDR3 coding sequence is TGTGCCTGGACCATGGACAGGGCATATAATTCACCCCTCCACTTT. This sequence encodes CAWTMDRAYNSPLHF.

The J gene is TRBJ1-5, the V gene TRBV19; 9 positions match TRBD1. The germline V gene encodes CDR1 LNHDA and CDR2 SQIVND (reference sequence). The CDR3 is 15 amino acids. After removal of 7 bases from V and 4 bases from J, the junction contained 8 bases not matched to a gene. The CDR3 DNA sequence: TGTGCCAGTACCCCAGGACAGGGGAGTAATCAGCCCCAGCATTTT. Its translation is CASTPGQGSNQPQHF.

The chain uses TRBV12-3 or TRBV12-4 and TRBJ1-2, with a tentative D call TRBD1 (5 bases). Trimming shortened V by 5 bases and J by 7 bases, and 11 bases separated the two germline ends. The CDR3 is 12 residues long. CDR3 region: CASSHQGSGYTF. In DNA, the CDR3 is TGTGCCAGCAGTCACCAGGGTAGTGGCTACACCTTC.

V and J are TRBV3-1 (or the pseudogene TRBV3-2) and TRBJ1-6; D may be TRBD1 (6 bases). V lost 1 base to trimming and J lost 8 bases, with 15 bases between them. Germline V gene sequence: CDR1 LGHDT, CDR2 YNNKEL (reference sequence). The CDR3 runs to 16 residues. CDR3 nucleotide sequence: TGTGCCAGCAGCCAAGCCTACAGGGTTGGGGATTCACCCCTCCACTTT. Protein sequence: CASSQAYRVGDSPLHF.

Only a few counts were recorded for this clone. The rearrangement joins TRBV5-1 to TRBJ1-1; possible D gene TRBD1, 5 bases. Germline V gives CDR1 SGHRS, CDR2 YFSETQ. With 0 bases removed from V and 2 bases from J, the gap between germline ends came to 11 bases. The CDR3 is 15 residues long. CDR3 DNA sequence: TGCGCCAGCAGCTTGGAAGTCAGGGCAAACACTGAAGCTTTCTTT. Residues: CASSLEVRANTEAFF.

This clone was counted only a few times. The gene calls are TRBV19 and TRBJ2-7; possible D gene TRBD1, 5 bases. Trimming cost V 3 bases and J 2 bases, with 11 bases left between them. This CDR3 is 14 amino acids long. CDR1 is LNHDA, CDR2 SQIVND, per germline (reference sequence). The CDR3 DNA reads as TGTGCCAGTAGTATGGTTGCAGGGACCTACGAGCAGTACTTC. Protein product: CASSMVAGTYEQYF.

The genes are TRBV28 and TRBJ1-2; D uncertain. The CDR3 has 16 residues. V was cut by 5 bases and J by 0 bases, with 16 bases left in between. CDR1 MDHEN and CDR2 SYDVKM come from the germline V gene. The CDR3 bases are TGTGCCAGCAGTCCGATATACAGAAAATCTAACTATGGCTACACCTTC. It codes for CASSPIYRKSNYGYTF.

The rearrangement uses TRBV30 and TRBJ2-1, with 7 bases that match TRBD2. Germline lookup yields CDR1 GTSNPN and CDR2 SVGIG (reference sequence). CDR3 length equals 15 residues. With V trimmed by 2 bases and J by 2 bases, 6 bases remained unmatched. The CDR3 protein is CAWSKGSGAYNEQFF. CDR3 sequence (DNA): TGTGCCTGGAGTAAAGGGAGCGGGGCCTACAATGAGCAGTTCTTC.